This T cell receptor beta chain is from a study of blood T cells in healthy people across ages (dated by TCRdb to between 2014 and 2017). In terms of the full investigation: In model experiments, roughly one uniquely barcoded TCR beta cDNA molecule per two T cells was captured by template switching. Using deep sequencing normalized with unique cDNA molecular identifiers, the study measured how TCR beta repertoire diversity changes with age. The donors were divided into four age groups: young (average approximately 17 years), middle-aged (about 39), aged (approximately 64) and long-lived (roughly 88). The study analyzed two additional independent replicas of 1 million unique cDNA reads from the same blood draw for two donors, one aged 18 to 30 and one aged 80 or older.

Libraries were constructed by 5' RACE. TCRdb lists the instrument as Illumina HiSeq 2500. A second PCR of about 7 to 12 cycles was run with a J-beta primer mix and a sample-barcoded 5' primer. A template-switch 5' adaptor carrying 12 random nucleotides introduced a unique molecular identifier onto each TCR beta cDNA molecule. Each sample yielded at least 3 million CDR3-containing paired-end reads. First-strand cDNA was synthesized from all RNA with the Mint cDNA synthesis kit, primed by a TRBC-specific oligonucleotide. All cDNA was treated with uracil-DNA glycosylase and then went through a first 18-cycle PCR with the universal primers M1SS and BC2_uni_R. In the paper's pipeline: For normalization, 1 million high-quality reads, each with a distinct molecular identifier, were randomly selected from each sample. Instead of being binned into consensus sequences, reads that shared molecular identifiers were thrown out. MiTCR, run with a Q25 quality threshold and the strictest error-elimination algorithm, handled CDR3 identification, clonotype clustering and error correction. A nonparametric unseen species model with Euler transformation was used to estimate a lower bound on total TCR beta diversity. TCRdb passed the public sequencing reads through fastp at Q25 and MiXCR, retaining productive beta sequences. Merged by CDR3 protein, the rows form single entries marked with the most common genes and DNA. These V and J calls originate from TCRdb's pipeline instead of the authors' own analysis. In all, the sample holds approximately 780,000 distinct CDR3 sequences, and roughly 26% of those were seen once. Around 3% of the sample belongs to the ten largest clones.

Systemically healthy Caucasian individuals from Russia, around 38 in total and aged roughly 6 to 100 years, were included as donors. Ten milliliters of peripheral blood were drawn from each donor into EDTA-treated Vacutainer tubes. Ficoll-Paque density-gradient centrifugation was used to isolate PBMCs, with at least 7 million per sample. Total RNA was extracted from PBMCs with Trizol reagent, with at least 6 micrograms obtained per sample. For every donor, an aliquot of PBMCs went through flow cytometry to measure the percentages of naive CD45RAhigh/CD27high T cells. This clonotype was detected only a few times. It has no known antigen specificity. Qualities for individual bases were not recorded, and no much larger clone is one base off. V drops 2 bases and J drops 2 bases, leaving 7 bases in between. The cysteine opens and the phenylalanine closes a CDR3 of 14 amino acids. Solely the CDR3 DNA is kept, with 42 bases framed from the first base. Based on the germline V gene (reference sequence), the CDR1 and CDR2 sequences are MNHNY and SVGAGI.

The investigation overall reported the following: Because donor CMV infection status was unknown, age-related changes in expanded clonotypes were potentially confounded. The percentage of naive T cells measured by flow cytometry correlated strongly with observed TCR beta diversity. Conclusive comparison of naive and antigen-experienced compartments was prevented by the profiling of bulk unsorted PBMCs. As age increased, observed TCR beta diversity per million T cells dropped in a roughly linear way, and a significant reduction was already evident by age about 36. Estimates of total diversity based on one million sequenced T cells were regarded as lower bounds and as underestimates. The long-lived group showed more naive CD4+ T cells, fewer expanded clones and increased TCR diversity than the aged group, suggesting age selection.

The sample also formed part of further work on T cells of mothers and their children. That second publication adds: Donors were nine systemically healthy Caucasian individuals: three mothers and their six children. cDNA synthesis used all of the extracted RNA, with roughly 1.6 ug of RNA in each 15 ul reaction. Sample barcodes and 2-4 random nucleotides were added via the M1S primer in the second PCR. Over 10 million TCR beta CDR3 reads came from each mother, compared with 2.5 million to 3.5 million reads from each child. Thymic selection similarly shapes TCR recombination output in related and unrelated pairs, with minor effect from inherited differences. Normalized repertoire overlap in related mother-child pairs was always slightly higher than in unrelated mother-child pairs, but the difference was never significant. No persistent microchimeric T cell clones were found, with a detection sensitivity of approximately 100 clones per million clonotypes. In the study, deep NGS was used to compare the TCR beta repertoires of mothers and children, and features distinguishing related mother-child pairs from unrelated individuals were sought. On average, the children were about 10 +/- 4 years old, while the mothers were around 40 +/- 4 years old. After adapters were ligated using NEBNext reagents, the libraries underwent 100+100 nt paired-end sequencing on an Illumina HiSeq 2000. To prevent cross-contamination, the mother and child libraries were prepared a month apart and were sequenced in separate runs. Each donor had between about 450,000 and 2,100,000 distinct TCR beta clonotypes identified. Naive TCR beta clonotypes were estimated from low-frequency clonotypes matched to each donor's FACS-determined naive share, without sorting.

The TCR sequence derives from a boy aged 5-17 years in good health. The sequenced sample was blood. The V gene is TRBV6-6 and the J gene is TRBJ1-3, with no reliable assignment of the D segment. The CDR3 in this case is CASSYNSAGNTIYF. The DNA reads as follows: TGTGCCAGCAGTTACAATTCGGCTGGAAACACCATATATTTT.